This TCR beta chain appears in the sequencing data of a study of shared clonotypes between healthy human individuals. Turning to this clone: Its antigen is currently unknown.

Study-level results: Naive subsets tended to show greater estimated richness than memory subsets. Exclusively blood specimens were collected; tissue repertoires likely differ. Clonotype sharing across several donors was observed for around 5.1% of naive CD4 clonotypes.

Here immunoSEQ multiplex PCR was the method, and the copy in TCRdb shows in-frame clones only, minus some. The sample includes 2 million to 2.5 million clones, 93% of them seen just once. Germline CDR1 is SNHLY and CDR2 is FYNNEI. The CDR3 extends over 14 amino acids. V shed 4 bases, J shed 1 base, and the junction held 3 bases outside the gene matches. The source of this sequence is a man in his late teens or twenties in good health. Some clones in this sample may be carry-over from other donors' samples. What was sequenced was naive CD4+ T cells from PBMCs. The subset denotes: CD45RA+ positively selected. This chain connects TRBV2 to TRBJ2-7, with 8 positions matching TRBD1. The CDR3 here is CASSGTGKSYEQYF. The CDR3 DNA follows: TGTGCCAGCAGTGGGACAGGGAAATCCTACGAGCAGTACTTC.